The clone carrying this TCR beta chain was found a few times. TCRdb re-derived calls from the PCR reads in MiXCR, one entry per CDR3 protein. The sample lists about 19,000 distinct CDR3 sequences; under 45% were seen once. These data are taken from a study of immune characterization of retroperitoneal liposarcoma. There are 16 residues in the CDR3. Germline V lookup: CDR1 MNHNS, CDR2 SASEGT. Trimming took off 6 bases at V and 6 bases at J, with 23 bases between the two ends. The sequence derives from a male donor with retroperitoneal liposarcoma. The specimen sequenced was blood. The chain joins TRBV6-1 to TRBJ1-1; no reliable D call. The CDR3, as DNA: TGTGCCAGCAGCCCATCGCCCTTCCCGGATGGCGCTGAAGCTTTCTTT. It encodes CASSPSPFPDGAEAFF.